Listed below are T cell receptor beta chains from one sample, sequenced in a study of regulatory T cells in long-lasting Graves disease. TCRdb ran MiXCR on the multiplex PCR reads and lists one entry per CDR3 protein. The data contain approximately 380,000 distinct CDR3 sequences, 20% to 25% of them singletons. The material sequenced was peripheral blood mononuclear cells (PBMCs), taken when the disease was refractory, from a patient treated with antithyroid drugs. These receptors originate from a female donor with Graves disease. Each CDR3 is given with its conserved first and last residue. D genes are given only for firm matches. A clone size is listed for some rows: how often the clone was seen (once, few, many), or a class if it is expanded.

d_gene	j_gene	v_gene	abundance	CDR3aa	CDR3nt
TRBD1	TRBJ1-1	TRBV27	many	CASSLIGTTGGRTEAFF	TGTGCCAGCAGTTTAATCGGCACGACAGGGGGTAGGACTGAAGCTTTCTTT
-	TRBJ2-7	TRBV30	many	CAWSVGTYEQYF	TGTGCCTGGAGTGTTGGCACTTACGAGCAGTACTTC
-	TRBJ1-5	TRBV27	-	CASSLSAAGPSNQPQHF	TGTGCCAGCAGTTTATCAGCGGCAGGGCCCTCTAATCAGCCCCAGCATTTT
TRBD2	TRBJ2-1	TRBV6-2/TRBV6-3	-	CASSSLGTSGSSSYNEQFF	TGTGCCAGCAGTTCCTTAGGGACTAGCGGGTCTAGCTCCTACAATGAGCAGTTCTTC
-	TRBJ2-2	TRBV7-2	-	CASSLGAGHTGELFF	TGTGCCAGCAGCTTAGGGGCTGGGCACACCGGGGAGCTGTTTTTT
TRBD1	TRBJ2-5	TRBV28	many	CASRPTGTGGRETQYF	TGTGCCAGCAGGCCGACCGGGACAGGGGGCAGAGAGACCCAGTACTTC
TRBD2	TRBJ2-2	TRBV19	few	CASGEGLAGLYDTGELFF	TGTGCCAGTGGAGAGGGACTAGCGGGACTCTACGACACCGGGGAGCTGTTTTTT
-	TRBJ1-2	TRBV7-2	many	CASSLDYRDILGYTF	TGTGCCAGCAGCTTAGATTACCGGGACATTCTTGGCTACACCTTC
-	TRBJ1-1	TRBV3-1	few	CASSQVEGAEAFF	TGTGCCAGCAGCCAAGTCGAGGGGGCTGAAGCTTTCTTT
TRBD1	TRBJ1-2	TRBV18	few	CASSPFGTDYGYTF	TGTGCCAGCTCACCGTTCGGGACAGACTATGGCTACACCTTC
TRBD2	TRBJ2-7	TRBV10-3	many	CAISDLNLSGRASYEQYF	TGTGCCATCAGTGACCTCAATCTTAGCGGGAGGGCCTCCTACGAGCAGTACTTC
-	TRBJ1-2	TRBV30	few	CAWTPGGGPGYTF	TGTGCCTGGACCCCCGGGGGGGGGCCCGGCTACACCTTC
TRBD2	TRBJ2-5	TRBV7-3	-	CANSRSGGVEETQYF	TGTGCCAACAGCCGATCCGGGGGGGTGGAAGAGACCCAGTACTTC
-	TRBJ1-6	TRBV27	few	CASTPGGGPAPLHF	TGTGCCAGCACCCCAGGTGGAGGCCCCGCACCCCTCCACTTT
TRBD2	TRBJ2-3	TRBV25-1	-	CASSAGRSGIGTDTQYF	TGTGCCAGCAGTGCCGGCCGTAGCGGGATCGGCACAGATACGCAGTATTTT
-	TRBJ1-5	TRBV24-1	few	CATSSPNSNQPQHF	TGTGCCACCAGTTCCCCGAATAGCAATCAGCCCCAGCATTTT
TRBD1	TRBJ1-2	TRBV3-1	many	CASSLSDRAYGYTF	TGTGCCAGCAGCCTGTCAGACAGGGCCTATGGCTACACCTTC
-	TRBJ2-5	TRBV20-1	many	CSAIGLPQTRVEETQYF	TGCAGTGCTATAGGGCTACCTCAAACAAGGGTGGAAGAGACCCAGTACTTC
-	TRBJ2-1	TRBV6-1	-	CASSEMDRGEQFF	TGTGCCAGCAGTGAAATGGACCGGGGTGAGCAGTTCTTC
-	TRBJ1-1	TRBV13	many	CASSAGTSRSYVGTEAFF	TGTGCCAGCAGCGCCGGGACTTCTAGAAGCTACGTTGGCACTGAAGCTTTCTTT
-	TRBJ2-5	TRBV20-1	-	CSASRWGSGSQETQYF	TGCAGTGCCAGCCGCTGGGGAAGCGGGTCCCAAGAGACCCAGTACTTC
TRBD1	TRBJ1-1	TRBV6-1	many	CASTEGGRNTEAFF	TGTGCCAGCACAGAAGGGGGCAGGAACACTGAAGCTTTCTTT
-	TRBJ2-7	TRBV6-1	-	CASKSGPYEQYF	TGTGCCAGCAAATCCGGGCCCTACGAGCAGTACTTC
TRBD1	TRBJ1-1	TRBV11-2	-	CASSSDRVTEAFF	TGTGCCAGCAGCTCCGACAGGGTCACTGAAGCTTTCTTT
-	TRBJ1-1	TRBV11-2	few	CASSLEGAEAFF	TGTGCCAGCAGCTTAGAGGGCGCAGAAGCTTTCTTT
-	TRBJ2-5	TRBV20-1	-	CSAAGQRDAETQYF	TGCAGTGCCGCGGGACAGAGGGATGCGGAGACCCAGTACTTC
TRBD1	TRBJ2-7	TRBV27	-	CASTRTGGSYEQYF	TGTGCCAGCACCAGGACAGGGGGCTCCTACGAGCAGTACTTC
-	TRBJ1-6	TRBV10-2	-	CASSRQGGARLSYNSPLHF	TGCGCCAGCAGCCGCCAGGGAGGCGCCAGACTCTCCTATAATTCACCCCTCCACTTT
TRBD1	TRBJ2-6	TRBV6-1	few	CASSNQGAGANVLTF	TGTGCCAGCAGTAACCAGGGGGCTGGGGCCAACGTCCTGACTTTC
-	TRBJ2-7	TRBV28	many	CASSFGLEVTYEQYF	TGTGCCAGCAGTTTCGGGCTCGAAGTCACCTACGAGCAGTACTTC
-	TRBJ1-2	TRBV20-1	many	CSARQGPTYGYTF	TGCAGTGCCAGACAAGGACCAACCTATGGCTACACCTTC
-	TRBJ2-5	TRBV12-3/TRBV12-4	many	CASSLRWNRMETQYF	TGTGCCAGCAGTTTGAGATGGAACCGAATGGAGACCCAGTACTTC
TRBD2	TRBJ2-2	TRBV29-1	-	CSVEVAGGGELFF	TGCAGCGTTGAAGTTGCGGGAGGAGGGGAGCTGTTTTTT
-	TRBJ2-2	TRBV20-1	few	CSAKGENTGELFF	TGCAGTGCTAAGGGGGAGAACACCGGGGAGCTGTTTTTT
-	TRBJ1-5	TRBV28	many	CASSILDSGIIKPQHF	TGTGCCAGCAGCATCCTCGACAGCGGTATAATCAAGCCCCAGCATTTT
TRBD2	TRBJ2-3	TRBV20-1	few	CSANHGLAGGTDTQYF	TGCAGTGCTAACCACGGACTAGCGGGAGGTACAGATACGCAGTATTTT
TRBD2	TRBJ2-7	TRBV10-1	many	CASRPRLAGVPSSEQYF	TGCGCCAGCCGTCCCCGACTAGCGGGAGTCCCCTCTAGCGAGCAGTACTTC
-	TRBJ2-3	TRBV7-2	many	CASSLKGWDTQYF	TGTGCCAGCAGCTTAAAGGGATGGGATACGCAGTATTTT
-	TRBJ1-2	TRBV20-1	-	CSARDLQGGYGYTF	TGCAGTGCTAGAGATCTCCAGGGTGGCTATGGCTACACCTTC
-	TRBJ1-6	TRBV5-4	-	CASSLDGSRLSPLHF	TGTGCCAGCAGCTTGGATGGGAGTAGGCTCTCACCCCTCCACTTT
-	TRBJ1-2	TRBV13	-	CASSSGHAGNYGYTF	TGTGCCAGCAGCTCGGGACACGCGGGTAACTATGGCTACACCTTC
-	TRBJ2-1	TRBV28	few	CASTPRMSYNEQFF	TGTGCCAGCACCCCGAGGATGTCATACAATGAGCAGTTCTTC
TRBD2	TRBJ2-3	TRBV20-1	-	CSMPRLAGITDTQYF	TGCAGTATGCCCCGACTAGCGGGGATCACAGATACGCAGTATTTT
-	TRBJ2-2	TRBV19	-	CASKGGPGELFF	TGTGCCAGTAAGGGGGGGCCCGGGGAGCTGTTTTTT
-	TRBJ2-7	TRBV6-1	many	CASSPTVYEQYF	TGTGCCAGCAGCCCGACAGTCTACGAGCAGTACTTC
-	TRBJ2-7	TRBV5-1	-	CASKGLLSSYEQYF	TGCGCCAGCAAAGGGCTACTCAGCTCCTACGAGCAGTACTTC
-	TRBJ2-2	TRBV6-1	-	CATYGPGELFF	TGTGCCACATACGGACCCGGGGAGCTGTTTTTT
-	TRBJ2-7	TRBV6-1	many	CASRRGYEQYF	TGTGCCAGCAGGCGCGGGTACGAGCAGTACTTC
-	TRBJ1-2	TRBV28	many	CASSLTRSNYGYTF	TGTGCCAGCAGTTTAACACGTTCTAACTATGGCTACACCTTC
-	TRBJ2-5	TRBV12-3/TRBV12-4	-	CASTPAGEETQYF	TGTGCCAGCACCCCAGCCGGGGAAGAGACCCAGTACTTC
-	TRBJ2-7	TRBV12-3/TRBV12-4	-	CASSSGATDEQYF	TGTGCCAGCAGTTCCGGGGCCACGGACGAGCAGTACTTC
-	TRBJ2-7	TRBV7-2	many	CASSPRTGSSYEQYF	TGTGCCAGCAGCCCCCGAACAGGGAGCTCCTACGAGCAGTACTTC
TRBD2	TRBJ2-2	TRBV12-3/TRBV12-4	-	CASSRGLAETGELFF	TGTGCCAGCAGTCGGGGACTAGCGGAAACCGGGGAGCTGTTTTTT
-	TRBJ2-3	TRBV29-1	-	CSAVRAGGNSDTQYF	TGCAGCGCCGTGAGGGCAGGGGGGAACTCAGATACGCAGTATTTT
-	TRBJ1-6	TRBV6-1	-	CASSAGYKGSPLHF	TGTGCCAGCAGTGCTGGATACAAGGGTTCACCCCTCCACTTT
-	TRBJ1-2	TRBV18	many	CASSPAGGPGYTF	TGTGCCAGCTCACCGGCCGGAGGGCCGGGCTACACCTTC
-	TRBJ1-1	TRBV20-1	-	CSATPEGRAEAFF	TGCAGTGCCACCCCAGAGGGGCGCGCTGAAGCTTTCTTT
-	TRBJ2-2	TRBV2	few	CASSTYTGELFF	TGTGCCAGCAGTACCTACACCGGGGAGCTGTTTTTT
-	TRBJ2-1	TRBV19	-	CASMAQGRGSYNEQFF	TGTGCCAGTATGGCACAGGGGAGGGGCTCCTACAATGAGCAGTTCTTC